This TCR beta chain stems from a study of blood T cell repertoires in COVID-19 (dated by TCRdb to 2018 to 2021). Turning to the overall study: Samples from collaborators originated in the United States, Italy and Spain and spanned both the acute and convalescent phases of COVID-19. The prospective study material was composed of cDNA or gDNA derived from T cells, B-cell-depleted T cells, or PBMCs. Subjects who had been exposed to COVID-19, were actively infected with it, or had recovered from it provided the deeply sampled blood TCRbeta repertoires that made up the dataset. A freely available public database, intended as a resource for researchers studying the immune response to SARS-CoV-2, is where the repertoires were released. Samples were obtained from the ongoing ImmuneRACE study (first 160 participants) and from over 1,000 subjects provided by 6 global collaborators. The sample metadata nearly always contained a de-identified subject ID, COVID-19 status, age in years and sex. Where HLA class I and class II types were available, the types were taken from metadata supplied by the sample provider, not from assay-based typing. What the authors observed across the whole study: Clinical and demographic metadata were provided uncurated, with the amount varying by source and participant.

TCRbeta CDR3 regions were amplified from genomic DNA by means of the immunoSEQ Assay, a bias-controlled multiplex PCR. The authors' pipeline ran thus. The number of nucleated cells in each sample was estimated from the amplification of reference gene primers within the assay. To quantify the absolute abundance of each unique TCRbeta CDR3 rearrangement, sequence reads were collapsed and filtered. For each sample, productive Simpson clonality was calculated by taking the square root of Simpson's diversity index across productive rearrangements. In its TCRdb copy, this immuneACCESS table keeps in-frame sequences only and misses some clones. Where compared with another copy, unresolved V genes explain less than half of these, and the others have no known cause. V, J and clone size reflect that table, while D and trimming were determined from the DNA. Present in this sample are some 200,000 clones, more than 80% of which were seen just once. The top ten constitute 7.5% to 10% of the sample.

In the prospective study, participants were roughly 18 to 95 years old, resided in about 25 geographic areas of the United States, and were enrolled through a virtual design. To assign participants to cohorts, the prospective study relied on clinical history that participants themselves reported in a screening survey and a study questionnaire. Recovered participants in ImmuneRACE Cohort 3 were defined by two consecutive negative NP/OP PCR tests, clearance by a healthcare professional, or resolution of symptoms. Mobile phlebotomists in the prospective study collected whole blood, serum and a nasopharyngeal or oropharyngeal swab from every participant. Prospective study participants could optionally give additional blood draws and questionnaires over a 2-month period. Blood samples from the prospective study were shipped frozen or at room temperature prior to DNA extraction. Remarks on this clone: Its antigen is currently not known. No much larger clone is present one base from it, and per-base qualities are unavailable.

The sample was PBMCs or T cells enriched from blood (not recorded which). This sequence originates from a man aged 40-55 years who had recovered from COVID-19.

Here the CDR3 is given as CASSSSRTWANEQFF. The nucleotide sequence reads as follows: TGTGCCAGCAGCTCTTCTAGGACTTGGGCGAATGAGCAGTTCTTC. The chain joins TRBV7-8 to TRBJ2-1; the D segment could be TRBD2, given 5 matching bases. The V and J ends are trimmed by 4 bases and 7 bases, leaving 17 bases between them. The CDR3 runs 15 amino acids, cysteine and phenylalanine included. Only CDR3 DNA remains: 45 bases, in frame from the first base. The germline V gene yields SGHVS for CDR1 and FQNEAQ for CDR2.